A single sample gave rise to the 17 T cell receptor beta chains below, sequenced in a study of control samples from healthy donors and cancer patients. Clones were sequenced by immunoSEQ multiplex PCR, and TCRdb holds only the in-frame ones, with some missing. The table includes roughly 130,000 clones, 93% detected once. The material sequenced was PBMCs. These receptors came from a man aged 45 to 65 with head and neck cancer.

The CDR3 sequence: CASSIGAGTGEGNQPQHF. The CDR3 coding sequence is TGTGCCAGTAGTATCGGGGCGGGGACAGGGGAAGGCAATCAGCCCCAGCATTTT. J is TRBJ1-5 and V is TRBV19; 10 nucleotides line up with TRBD1. Germline-derived CDR1 and CDR2 are LNHDA and SQIVND (reference sequence). With 3 bases clipped from V and 2 bases from J, the junction kept 10 bases outside the gene matches. This CDR3 is built from 18 residues.

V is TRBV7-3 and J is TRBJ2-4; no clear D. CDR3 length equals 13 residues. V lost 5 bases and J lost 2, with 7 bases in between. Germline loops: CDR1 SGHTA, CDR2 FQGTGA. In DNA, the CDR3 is TGTGCCAGCAGCCTCGGTCCCAAAAACATTCAGTACTTC. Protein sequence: CASSLGPKNIQYF.

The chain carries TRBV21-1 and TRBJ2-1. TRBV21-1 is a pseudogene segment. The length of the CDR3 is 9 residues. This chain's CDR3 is CKRRCEQFF. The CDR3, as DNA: TGTAAAAGACGCTGTGAGCAGTTCTTC.

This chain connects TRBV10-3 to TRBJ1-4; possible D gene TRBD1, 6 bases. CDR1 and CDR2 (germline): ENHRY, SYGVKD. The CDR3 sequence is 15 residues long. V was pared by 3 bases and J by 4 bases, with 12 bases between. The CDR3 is CAISETGTNNEKLFF. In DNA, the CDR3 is TGTGCCATCAGTGAAACAGGGACAAATAATGAAAAACTGTTTTTT.

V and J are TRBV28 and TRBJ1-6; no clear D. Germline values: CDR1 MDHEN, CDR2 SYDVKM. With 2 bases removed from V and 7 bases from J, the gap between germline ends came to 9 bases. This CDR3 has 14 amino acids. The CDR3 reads CASSLTAKNSPLHF. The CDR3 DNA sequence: TGTGCCAGCAGTTTAACGGCAAAGAATTCACCCCTCCACTTT. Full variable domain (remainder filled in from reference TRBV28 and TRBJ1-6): DVKVTQSSRYLVKRTGEKVFLECVQDMDHENMFWYRQDPGLGLRLIYFSYDVKMKEKGDIPEGYSVSREKKERFSLILESASTNQTSMYLCASSLTAKNSPLHFGNGTRLTVT.

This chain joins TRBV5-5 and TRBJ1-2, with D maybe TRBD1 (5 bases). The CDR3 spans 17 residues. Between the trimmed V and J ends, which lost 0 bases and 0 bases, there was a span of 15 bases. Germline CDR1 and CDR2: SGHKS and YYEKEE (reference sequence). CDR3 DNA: TGTGCCAGCAGCTTGGAGGGGAGGGTCAGCCCTAACTATGGCTACACCTTC. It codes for CASSLEGRVSPNYGYTF. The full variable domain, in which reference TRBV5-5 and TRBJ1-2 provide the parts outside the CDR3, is DAGVTQSPTHLIKTRGQQVTLRCSPISGHKSVSWYQQVLGQGPQFIFQYYEKEERGRGNFPDRFSARQFPNYSSELNVNALLLGDSALYLCASSLEGRVSPNYGYTFGSGTRLTVV.

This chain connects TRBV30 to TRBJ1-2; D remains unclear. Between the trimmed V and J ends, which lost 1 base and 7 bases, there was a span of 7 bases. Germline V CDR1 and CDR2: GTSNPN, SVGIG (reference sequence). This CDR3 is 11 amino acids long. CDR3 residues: CAWSEGSGYTF. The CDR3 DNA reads TGTGCCTGGAGTGAAGGGAGTGGCTACACCTTC.

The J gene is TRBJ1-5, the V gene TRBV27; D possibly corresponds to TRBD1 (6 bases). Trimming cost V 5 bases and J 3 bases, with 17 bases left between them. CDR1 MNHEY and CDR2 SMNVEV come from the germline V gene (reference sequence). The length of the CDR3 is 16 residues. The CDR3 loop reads CASSPQQGFNNQPQHF. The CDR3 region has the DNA TGTGCCAGCAGTCCCCAGCAGGGGTTCAACAATCAGCCCCAGCATTTT.

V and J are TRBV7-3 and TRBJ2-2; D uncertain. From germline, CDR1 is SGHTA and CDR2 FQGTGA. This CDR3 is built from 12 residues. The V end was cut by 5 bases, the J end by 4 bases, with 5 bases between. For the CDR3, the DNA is TGTGCCAGCAGCCCCCGCACCGGGGAGCTGTTTTTT. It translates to CASSPRTGELFF.

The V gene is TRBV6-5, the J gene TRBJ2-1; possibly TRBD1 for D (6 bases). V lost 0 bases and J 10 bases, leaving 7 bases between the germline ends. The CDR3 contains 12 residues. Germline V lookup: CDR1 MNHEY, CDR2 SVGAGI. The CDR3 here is CASSYSGTEQFF. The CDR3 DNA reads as TGTGCCAGCAGTTACTCTGGGACAGAGCAGTTCTTC.

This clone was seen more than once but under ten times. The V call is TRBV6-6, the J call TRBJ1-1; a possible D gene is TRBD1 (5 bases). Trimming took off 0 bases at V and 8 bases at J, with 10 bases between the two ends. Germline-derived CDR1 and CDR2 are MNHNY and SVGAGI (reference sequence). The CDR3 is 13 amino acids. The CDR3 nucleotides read TGTGCCAGCAGTTACTCCCTCGGGGCGGAAGCTTTCTTT. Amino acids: CASSYSLGAEAFF.

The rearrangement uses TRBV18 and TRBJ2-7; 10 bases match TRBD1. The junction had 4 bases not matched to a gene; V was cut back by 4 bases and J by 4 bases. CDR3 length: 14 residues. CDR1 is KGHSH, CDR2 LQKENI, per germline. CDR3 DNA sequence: TGTGCCAGCTCACGCGGGACAGGGGATTACGAGCAGTACTTC. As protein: CASSRGTGDYEQYF.

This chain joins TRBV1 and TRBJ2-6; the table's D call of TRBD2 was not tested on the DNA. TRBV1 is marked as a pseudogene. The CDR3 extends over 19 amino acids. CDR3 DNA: TGCACCAGCAGCCAAGATGCTCCGGACTTGAGCTCTGGGGCCAACGTCCTGACTTTC. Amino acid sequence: CTSSQDAPDLSSGANVLTF.

DNA for the CDR3: TGTGCTAGTGGTGTAGCAGGGACAGCGTTAAATCAGCCCCAGCATTTT. This codes for CASGVAGTALNQPQHF. This rearrangement joins TRBV12-5 to TRBJ1-5; 7 nucleotides line up with TRBD1. This CDR3 has 16 residues. Per germline, CDR1 LGHNT and CDR2 FRNRAP. V trimming: 5 bases; J trimming: 4 bases; junction bases outside the gene matches: 11.

The CDR3: CASSFTMGDGYTF. The CDR3 nucleotides are TGTGCCAGCAGTTTCACGATGGGGGACGGCTACACCTTC. This chain uses TRBV6-5 with TRBJ1-2; D perhaps matches TRBD1 (5 bases). CDR1 and CDR2 (germline): MNHEY, SVGAGI. The length of the CDR3 is 13 residues. The V and J ends lost 4 bases and 8 bases respectively, with 14 bases between them.

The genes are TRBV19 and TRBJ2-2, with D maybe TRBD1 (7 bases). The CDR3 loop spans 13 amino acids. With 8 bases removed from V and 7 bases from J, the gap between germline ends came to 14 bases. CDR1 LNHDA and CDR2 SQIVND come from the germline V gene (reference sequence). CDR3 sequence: CASWRGHGGELFF. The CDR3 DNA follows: TGTGCCAGTTGGAGGGGGCACGGCGGGGAGCTGTTTTTT.

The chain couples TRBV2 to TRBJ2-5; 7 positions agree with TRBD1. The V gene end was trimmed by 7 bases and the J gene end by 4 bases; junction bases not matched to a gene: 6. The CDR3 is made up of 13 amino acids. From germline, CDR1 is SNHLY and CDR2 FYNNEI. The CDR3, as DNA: TGTGCCAGCAACAGGGGTTCGCGAGAGACCCAGTACTTC. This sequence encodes CASNRGSRETQYF. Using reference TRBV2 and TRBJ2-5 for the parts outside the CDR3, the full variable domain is EPEVTQTPSHQVTQMGQEVILRCVPISNHLYFYWYRQILGQKVEFLVSFYNNEISEKSEIFDDQFSVERPDGSNFTLKIRSTKLEDSAMYFCASNRGSRETQYFGPGTRLLVL.